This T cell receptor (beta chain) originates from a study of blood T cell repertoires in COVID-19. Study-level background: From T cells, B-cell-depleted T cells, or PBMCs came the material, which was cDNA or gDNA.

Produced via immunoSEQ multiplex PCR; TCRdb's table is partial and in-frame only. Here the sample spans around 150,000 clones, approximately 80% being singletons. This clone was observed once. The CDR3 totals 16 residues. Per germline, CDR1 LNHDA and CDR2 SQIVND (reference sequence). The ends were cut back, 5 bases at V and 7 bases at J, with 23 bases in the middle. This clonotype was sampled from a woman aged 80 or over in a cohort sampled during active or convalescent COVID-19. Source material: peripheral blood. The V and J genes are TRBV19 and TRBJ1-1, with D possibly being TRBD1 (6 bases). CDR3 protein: CASSPHPPGVKSEAFF. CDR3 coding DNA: TGTGCCAGTAGTCCACACCCCCCAGGGGTTAAGAGTGAAGCTTTCTTT.